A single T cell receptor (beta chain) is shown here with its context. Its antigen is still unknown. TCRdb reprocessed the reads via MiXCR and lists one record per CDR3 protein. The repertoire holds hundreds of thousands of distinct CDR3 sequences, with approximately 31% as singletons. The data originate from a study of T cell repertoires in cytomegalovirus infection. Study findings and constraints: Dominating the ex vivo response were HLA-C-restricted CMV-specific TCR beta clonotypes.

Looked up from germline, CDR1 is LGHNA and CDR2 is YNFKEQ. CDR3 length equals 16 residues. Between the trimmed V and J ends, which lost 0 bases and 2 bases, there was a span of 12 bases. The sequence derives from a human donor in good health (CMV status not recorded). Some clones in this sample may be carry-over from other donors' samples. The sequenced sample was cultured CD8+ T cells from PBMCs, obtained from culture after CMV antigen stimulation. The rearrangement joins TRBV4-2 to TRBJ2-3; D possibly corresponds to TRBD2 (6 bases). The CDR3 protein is CASSQDGLTFTDTQYF. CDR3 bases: TGTGCCAGCAGCCAAGACGGACTAACGTTCACAGATACGCAGTATTTT.